This T cell receptor beta chain emerged from a study of T cells in Graves' hyperthyroidism and ophthalmopathy. On this clonotype itself: Its antigen is not known.

The CDR3 has 11 residues. Germline CDR1 is DFQATT and CDR2 is SNEGSKA (reference sequence). General study findings and limits: Ophthalmopathy was distinguished from stable hyperthyroidism by 13 V-J signatures. Ophthalmopathy, as predicted by the model, came a median approximately 6.5 months after the prediction.

The source material, RNA transcripts, was used to amplify TCR beta CDR3 regions. HTBI primers were used for first-round RT-PCR of the TCR CDR3. Each CDR3 protein gets one entry after TCRdb re-called the multiplex PCR reads with MiXCR. The repertoire includes around 340,000 distinct CDR3 sequences, 11% to 15% of them detected once, and roughly 25% sits in the top ten. The clonotype originates from a woman in her twenties or thirties with Graves' hyperthyroidism. The chain links TRBV20-1 to TRBJ2-7, with TRBD2 as a possible D gene (5 bases). Sequenced: blood. CDR3 amino acids: CSARDDYEQYV. DNA for the CDR3: TGCAGTGCTAGAGACGACTACGAGCAGTATGTC.